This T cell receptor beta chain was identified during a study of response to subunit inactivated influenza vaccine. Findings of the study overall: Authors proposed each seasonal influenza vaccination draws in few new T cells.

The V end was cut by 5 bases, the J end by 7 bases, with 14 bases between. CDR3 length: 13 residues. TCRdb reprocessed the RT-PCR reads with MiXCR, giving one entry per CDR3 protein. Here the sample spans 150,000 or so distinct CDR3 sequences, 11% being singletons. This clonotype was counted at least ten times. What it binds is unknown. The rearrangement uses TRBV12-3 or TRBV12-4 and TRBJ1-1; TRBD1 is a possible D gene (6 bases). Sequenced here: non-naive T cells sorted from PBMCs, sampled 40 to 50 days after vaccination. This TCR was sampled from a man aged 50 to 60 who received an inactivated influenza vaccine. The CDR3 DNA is TGTGCCAGCAGTCCACCGGACAGACTTGAAGCTTTCTTT. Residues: CASSPPDRLEAFF.